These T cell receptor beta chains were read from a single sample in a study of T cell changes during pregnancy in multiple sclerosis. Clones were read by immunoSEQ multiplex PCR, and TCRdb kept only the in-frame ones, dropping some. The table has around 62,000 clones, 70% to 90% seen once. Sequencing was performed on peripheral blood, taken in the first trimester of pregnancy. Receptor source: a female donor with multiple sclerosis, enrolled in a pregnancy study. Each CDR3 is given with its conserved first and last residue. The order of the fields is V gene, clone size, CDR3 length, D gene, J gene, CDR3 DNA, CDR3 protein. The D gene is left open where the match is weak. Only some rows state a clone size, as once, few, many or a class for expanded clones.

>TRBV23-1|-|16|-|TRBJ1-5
TGCGCCAGCAGTCTCGACTCTCTTTATAGCAATCAGCCCCAGCATTTT
CASSLDSLYSNQPQHF
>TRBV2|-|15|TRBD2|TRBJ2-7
TGTGCCAGCAGTGACTCGGGACTAGCCTTCTACGAGCAGTACTTC
CASSDSGLAFYEQYF
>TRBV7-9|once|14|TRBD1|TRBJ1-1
TGTGCCAGCAGCGCCGGGACAGGGGGCACTGAAGCTTTCTTT
CASSAGTGGTEAFF
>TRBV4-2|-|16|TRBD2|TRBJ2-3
TGTGCCAGCAGCCAAGAACGCGGGGGGGCTCCAGATACGCAGTATTTT
CASSQERGGAPDTQYF
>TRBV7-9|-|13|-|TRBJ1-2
TGTGCCAGCAGCTTTGACAGGAACTATGGCTACACCTTC
CASSFDRNYGYTF
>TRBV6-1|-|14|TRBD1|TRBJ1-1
TGTGCCAGCGCTCCGGGACAGGTTTTCACTGAAGCTTTCTTT
CASAPGQVFTEAFF
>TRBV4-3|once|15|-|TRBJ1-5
TGCGCCAGCAGCCAAGATATACAGGGAATTCAGCCCCAGCATTTT
CASSQDIQGIQPQHF
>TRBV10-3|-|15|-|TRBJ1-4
TGTGCCATCAGTGAGTCAGGAGGGGTCGGGGAAAAACTGTTTTTT
CAISESGGVGEKLFF
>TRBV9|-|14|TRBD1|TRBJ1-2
TGTGCCAGCAGCCCTACAGGGGGTCCCTATGGCTACACCTTC
CASSPTGGPYGYTF
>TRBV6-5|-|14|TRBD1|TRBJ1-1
TGTGCCAGCAGTTACTCGACAGGGTTTACAGGGGCTTTCTTT
CASSYSTGFTGAFF
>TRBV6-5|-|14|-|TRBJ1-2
TGTGCCAGCAGTTACTCGACACAGCCCTATGGCTACACCTTC
CASSYSTQPYGYTF
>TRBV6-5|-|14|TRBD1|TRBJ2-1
TGTGCCAGCAGTACGGACAGGTGGAGCAATGAGCAGTTCTTC
CASSTDRWSNEQFF
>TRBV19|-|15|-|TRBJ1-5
TGTGCCAGTAGTATTATGGGAGGGAGGAATCAGCCCCAGCATTTT
CASSIMGGRNQPQHF
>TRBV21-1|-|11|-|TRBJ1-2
TGTGCCAGCAAGGGGTTATATGGCTACACCTTC
CASKGLYGYTF
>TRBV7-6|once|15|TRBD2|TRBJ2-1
TGTGCCAGCCGGGGAGGGGACTTCTCCTACAATGAGCAGTTCTTC
CASRGGDFSYNEQFF
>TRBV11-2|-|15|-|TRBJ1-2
TGTGCCAGCAGCCGTCTGACGGGGGTGGACTATGGCTACACCTTC
CASSRLTGVDYGYTF
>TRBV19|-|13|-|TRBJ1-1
TGTGCCAGTATGATTCAGGGGAACACTGAAGCTTTCTTT
CASMIQGNTEAFF
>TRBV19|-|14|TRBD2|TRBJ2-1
TGTGCCAGTAGTGGGGTAGCGGGGGGGTATGAGCAGTTCTTC
CASSGVAGGYEQFF
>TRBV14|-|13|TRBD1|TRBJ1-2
TGTGCCAGCAGCCCGCGGACAGGGGATGGCTACACCTTC
CASSPRTGDGYTF
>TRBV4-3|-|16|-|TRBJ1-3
TGCGCCAGCAGCCAAGACAGGGAAGTTTCTGGAAACACCATATATTTT
CASSQDREVSGNTIYF
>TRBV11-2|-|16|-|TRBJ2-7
TGTGCCAGCAGCTTAGAGTCCGCAGGGGGGTTGGTCGAGCAGTACTTC
CASSLESAGGLVEQYF
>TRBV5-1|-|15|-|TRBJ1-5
TGCGCCAGCAGCTTCGAGACAGGTAGCAATCAGCCCCAGCATTTT
CASSFETGSNQPQHF